This T cell receptor beta chain was observed in a study of spatial heterogeneity in lung cancer. Regarding the study as a whole: Approximately 7.1% of tumor T cells for alpha chains and around 13% for beta chains were estimated to be covered. For expanded intratumoral alpha and beta TCRs, counts tracked tumor mutation counts.

The germline V gene encodes CDR1 SGHTA and CDR2 FQGNSA. With V trimmed by 6 bases and J by 8 bases, 12 bases remained unmatched. The CDR3 extends over 15 amino acids. Sample time point: sample taken at primary tumor resection. Untreated early-stage non-small cell lung cancer patients, 70 to 85 in total, were the donors. TCRdb used MiXCR to reprocess the 5' RACE reads, holding one entry per CDR3 protein. This sample yields roughly 10,000 distinct CDR3 sequences, of which 8% are seen a single time; about 18% belongs to the top ten. The table lists this clonotype with many counts. Antigen: not known. This sequence originates from a male donor with early-stage non-small cell lung cancer. The sequencing used lung tumor tissue, collected at surgery. The V call is TRBV7-2, the J call TRBJ2-3; 9 nucleotides line up with TRBD2. CDR3 DNA: TGTGCCAGCAGTTCATACTCTAGCGGGGATGGTACGCAGTATTTT. Protein: CASSSYSSGDGTQYF.